This T cell receptor beta chain was sequenced during a study of CD8+ T cells in alopecia areata. Treatment: oral pan-JAK inhibitor, 5-10 mg twice daily. Whole-study results and caveats: A great number of expanded lesional clones endured in scalp and blood during tofacitinib. As there was one nonresponder, how baseline CD8+ expansion relates to response remains uncertain.

Following RNA extraction, reverse transcription yielded cDNA that acted as the sequencing template. Produced via immunoSEQ multiplex PCR; TCRdb's table is partial and in-frame only. The sample records more than 150,000 clones, 40% to 65% being singletons. To note about this clone: Its antigen is not identified.

This TCR was sampled from a human donor with alopecia areata. The sequenced sample was CD8+ T cells sorted from blood, obtained at week 52, from a patient treated with tofacitinib.

Written as DNA, the CDR3 is TGTGCCAGCACTGGGAGACTAACCACAGATACGCAGTATTTT. Translated, it gives CASTGRLTTDTQYF. The chain uses TRBV27 and TRBJ2-3; a possible D gene is TRBD2 (5 bases). The CDR3 length is 14 residues. Germline CDR1 is MNHEY and CDR2 is SMNVEV (reference sequence). V lost 7 bases and J 2 bases, leaving 13 bases between the germline ends.